A selection of T cell receptor beta chains follows, all from one sample in a study of beta chain features in type 1 diabetes. Profiled with immunoSEQ multiplex PCR; TCRdb holds only in-frame clones, not every one. The sample lists roughly 230,000 clones, about 9.3% occurring once. The sample taken for sequencing was naive CD4+ T cells from blood. These receptor sequences come from a woman aged 18-29 years in good health. Each CDR3 is given with its conserved first and last residue. D genes are given only for firm matches. Size is stated for part of the rows, as once, few or many counts, or as a class when the clone is expanded.

>TRBV2|NA|TRBJ2-3|NA
TGTGCCAGCAGTGAACGGTGGGGGCCCGAAGATACGCAGTATTTT
CASSERWGPEDTQYF
>TRBV7-9|NA|TRBJ1-1|NA
TGTGCCAGCAGCTTAGTGGGGGGAGGTACTGAAGCTTTCTTT
CASSLVGGGTEAFF
>TRBV30|few|TRBJ1-2|NA
TGTGCCTGGAGTTTCCAGGCAGGAAACTATGGCTACACCTTC
CAWSFQAGNYGYTF
>TRBV29-1|few|TRBJ1-4|TRBD1
TGCAGCGTTGGGGACAGGTTTTCCGCCGATGAAAAACTGTTTTTT
CSVGDRFSADEKLFF
>TRBV9|few|TRBJ2-1|TRBD2
TGTGCCAGCAGCGTAGCTGGGGGCGGGGGGGCTAGAGATGAGCAGTTCTTC
CASSVAGGGGARDEQFF
>TRBV27|few|TRBJ2-7|TRBD2
TGTGCCAGCAGCCCTAGGCGGGGGGCCTTGTACGAGCAGTACTTC
CASSPRRGALYEQYF
>TRBV7-8|NA|TRBJ2-7|NA
TGTGCCAGCAGCTTTCACAGAAACGAGCAGTACTTC
CASSFHRNEQYF
>TRBV5-4|NA|TRBJ1-1|TRBD1
TGTGCCAGCAGCTTAGACAGGGGGCGAAGGACTGAAGCTTTCTTT
CASSLDRGRRTEAFF
>TRBV10-3|NA|TRBJ1-5|NA
TGTGCCATCAGCAGTGGGCGAAGCAATCAGCCCCAGCATTTT
CAISSGRSNQPQHF
>TRBV4-1|NA|TRBJ2-7|NA
TGCGCCAGCAGCCAAGATCGGGAAGGGACGGGACTCTACGAGCAGTACTTC
CASSQDREGTGLYEQYF
>TRBV19|few|TRBJ2-6|NA
TGTGCCAGTAAGGGGACAACCATACCTGGGGCCAACGTCCTGACTTTC
CASKGTTIPGANVLTF
>TRBV7-9|few|TRBJ1-5|NA
TGTGCCAGCAGCTTCGGCGGAAATGGCAATCAGCCCCAGCATTTT
CASSFGGNGNQPQHF
>TRBV4-1|NA|TRBJ1-2|NA
TGCGCCAGCAGCCAAATATCGGGGGATGGCTACACCTTC
CASSQISGDGYTF
>TRBV25-1|few|TRBJ1-1|NA
TGTGCCAGCAGCCACAGGGCTAACACTGAAGCTTTCTTT
CASSHRANTEAFF
>TRBV5-1|few|TRBJ2-5|NA
TGCGCCAGCAGCCCGGACAACTCCCAAGAGACCCAGTACTTC
CASSPDNSQETQYF
>TRBV2|few|TRBJ1-2|NA
TGTGCCAGCAGTGAAGCGCTTCGGGGCTATGGCTACACCTTC
CASSEALRGYGYTF
>TRBV30|few|TRBJ2-1|TRBD2
TGTGCCTGGAGTTCAGATAGCGGGGGGTACAATGAGCAGTTCTTC
CAWSSDSGGYNEQFF
>TRBV5-6|NA|TRBJ2-7|NA
TGTGCCAGCAGACACGTGAAGGGGGATCGGGACGAGCAGTACTTC
CASRHVKGDRDEQYF
>TRBV6-1|few|TRBJ1-1|NA
TGTGCCACCAAATCGACCCCTTCTAGGGGCATTGAAGCTTTCTTT
CATKSTPSRGIEAFF
>TRBV30|many|TRBJ2-1|TRBD1
TGTGCCTGGAGTGTAAGACAGGGTTACAATGAGCAGTTCTTC
CAWSVRQGYNEQFF
>TRBV5-4|few|TRBJ1-2|NA
TGTGCCAGCAGCTTGGTCGGAGCTAACTATGGCTACACCTTC
CASSLVGANYGYTF
>TRBV9|few|TRBJ2-3|TRBD2
TGTGCCAGCAGCGGGGCGAGCGGGAGGGCCACAGATACGCAGTATTTT
CASSGASGRATDTQYF
>TRBV5-1|NA|TRBJ2-5|TRBD1
TGCGCCAGCAGCTTGGCTCCGGACAGGGAAGAGACCCAGTACTTC
CASSLAPDREETQYF
>TRBV27|NA|TRBJ1-2|NA
TGTGCCAGCAGTCCCTCGACGGGAAACTATGGCTACACCTTC
CASSPSTGNYGYTF
>TRBV28|NA|TRBJ2-7|NA
TGTGCCAGCAGCCCTTCAGGGGGAGGTAGCGCCGAGCAGTACTTC
CASSPSGGGSAEQYF
>TRBV30|NA|TRBJ1-6|NA
TGTGCCTGGATGCTAGGAATGTCGAATTCACCCCTCCACTTT
CAWMLGMSNSPLHF
>TRBV6-1|NA|TRBJ2-2|NA
TGTGCCAGCAGTGAAGGGAGAACCGGGGAGCTGTTTTTT
CASSEGRTGELFF
>TRBV5-1|NA|TRBJ2-7|NA
TGCGCCAGCAGCTTGGCGGTGGGCCACTACGAGCAGTACTTC
CASSLAVGHYEQYF
>TRBV5-1|NA|TRBJ1-2|TRBD1
TGCGCCAGCAGCTTGGGGCTGGGACAGCAGTCTAACTATGGCTACACCTTC
CASSLGLGQQSNYGYTF
>TRBV2|NA|TRBJ2-7|NA
TGTGCCAGCCGACAGGAGTCCTACGAGCAGTACTTC
CASRQESYEQYF
>TRBV19|few|TRBJ2-2|NA
TGTGCCAGTAGTCCCCAGGTTTACACCGGGGAGCTGTTTTTT
CASSPQVYTGELFF
>TRBV30|few|TRBJ2-7|NA
TGTGCCTGGAATGTGGGGAGCTCCTACGAGCAGTACTTC
CAWNVGSSYEQYF
>TRBV30|few|TRBJ1-1|NA
TGTGCCTGGAGTGTAGCCCCGGCCAGGGGCACTGAAGCTTTCTTT
CAWSVAPARGTEAFF
>TRBV29-1|NA|TRBJ2-7|NA
TGCAGCGTTGAAGTTTCGGGATACGAGCAGTACTTC
CSVEVSGYEQYF
>TRBV5-1|few|TRBJ2-5|TRBD2
TGCGCCAGCAGCTTCTCTAGCGGGACTCAAGAGACCCAGTACTTC
CASSFSSGTQETQYF
>TRBV9|NA|TRBJ2-3|TRBD1
TGTGCCAGCAGCGTAGAAGGGGCAGGGGGCGCAGATACGCAGTATTTT
CASSVEGAGGADTQYF
>TRBV15|few|TRBJ1-6|NA
TGTGCCACCAGCAGTATCTTCCGGGACAAGAATTCACCCCTCCACTTT
CATSSIFRDKNSPLHF
>TRBV9|few|TRBJ1-2|TRBD1
TGTGCCAGCAGCGTGTCCCCCCTGACAGGGGAGAACTATGGCTACACCTTC
CASSVSPLTGENYGYTF
>TRBV7-9|few|TRBJ2-7|TRBD1
TGTGCCAGCAGCTTAGCGGGACAGTTGGACCGACCCCTCTACGAGCAGTACTTC
CASSLAGQLDRPLYEQYF
>TRBV2|few|TRBJ2-7|NA
TGTGCCAGCAGCGCGGGACGTGGATCCTACGAGCAGTACTTC
CASSAGRGSYEQYF
>TRBV6-6|NA|TRBJ2-5|NA
TGTGCCAGCAGTTACTCTTCAGCGGAAGAGACCCAGTACTTC
CASSYSSAEETQYF
>TRBV5-4|few|TRBJ1-5|NA
TGTGCCAGCAGCGTTGACAGTGGGTCTCAGCCCCAGCATTTT
CASSVDSGSQPQHF
>TRBV4-2|few|TRBJ1-1|TRBD1
TGTGCCAGCAGCCAAGAAGGCAGGGGGCAAGTTAACACTGAAGCTTTCTTT
CASSQEGRGQVNTEAFF
>TRBV4-1|few|TRBJ2-6|TRBD1
TGCGCCAGCAGCCAAGAGTCCCGGGACAGGAGCTCTGGGGCCAACGTCCTGACTTTC
CASSQESRDRSSGANVLTF
>TRBV5-1|NA|TRBJ2-5|NA
TGCGCCAGCAGCCCAGGACTAATCCAAGAGACCCAGTACTTC
CASSPGLIQETQYF
>TRBV5-4|NA|TRBJ2-1|TRBD1
TGTGCCAGCAGCTTGGGAGACAGGGACAGGAGCGGTGAGCAGTTCTTC
CASSLGDRDRSGEQFF
>TRBV25-1|once|TRBJ1-1|NA
TGTGCCAGCAGTGATTACTCTAACACTGAAGCTTTCTTT
CASSDYSNTEAFF
>TRBV7-9|few|TRBJ1-1|NA
TGTGCCAGCAGCTTAGAGGTGGGCCGGAACACTGAAGCTTTCTTT
CASSLEVGRNTEAFF
>TRBV11-2|NA|TRBJ2-7|NA
TGTGCTAGCAGCTTAGCGGGACAGGGTTACGAGCAGTACTTC
CASSLAGQGYEQYF
>TRBV6-1|few|TRBJ2-1|NA
TGTGCCAGCAGTGCGATAACAGGTTTCGGGTACAATGAGCAGTTCTTC
CASSAITGFGYNEQFF
>TRBV9|NA|TRBJ2-2|NA
TGTGCCAGCAGCGTATCGACAGGGAACACCGGGGAGCTGTTTTTT
CASSVSTGNTGELFF
>TRBV11-1|NA|TRBJ1-1|TRBD1
TGTGCCAGCAGCCCCAGACAGGGTCTCATGAACACTGAAGCTTTCTTT
CASSPRQGLMNTEAFF
>TRBV25-1|few|TRBJ1-2|TRBD1
TGTGCCAGCAGTAATCGACAGGGGCGAGGCTACACCTTC
CASSNRQGRGYTF
>TRBV4-2|NA|TRBJ1-5|NA
TGTGCCAGCGGTTCATGGGGAGGGGTTGGCAATCAGCCCCAGCATTTT
CASGSWGGVGNQPQHF